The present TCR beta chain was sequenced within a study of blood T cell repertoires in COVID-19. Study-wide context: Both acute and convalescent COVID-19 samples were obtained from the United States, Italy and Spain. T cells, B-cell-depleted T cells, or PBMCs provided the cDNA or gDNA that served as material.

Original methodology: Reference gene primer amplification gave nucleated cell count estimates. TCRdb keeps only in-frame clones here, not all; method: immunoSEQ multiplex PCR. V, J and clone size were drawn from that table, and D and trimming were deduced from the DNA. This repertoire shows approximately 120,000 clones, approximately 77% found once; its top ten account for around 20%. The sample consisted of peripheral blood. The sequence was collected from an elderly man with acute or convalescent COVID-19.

The CDR3 loop is CASTETSQGARQPQHF. DNA of the CDR3: TGCGCCAGCACCGAAACTTCACAGGGGGCAAGACAGCCCCAGCATTTT. The chain is built from TRBV10-1 and TRBJ1-5, with TRBD1 matching over 9 bases. The CDR3 is made up of 16 amino acids. Looked up from germline, CDR1 is WNHNN and CDR2 is SYGVQD (reference sequence). V gave up 7 bases and J gave up 7 bases; unmatched junction bases: 14.